This T cell receptor (beta chain) was sequenced for a study of T cell changes during pregnancy in multiple sclerosis. Measured with immunoSEQ multiplex PCR; TCRdb has only the in-frame clones, and not every one. Of about 40,000 clones in the sample, approximately 90% are singletons; the top ten hold around 0.78%. The CDR3 consists of 16 residues. The junction had 7 bases not matched to a gene; V was cut back by 5 bases and J by 3 bases. Germline CDR1 reads LNHDA; CDR2 reads SQIVND (reference sequence). The material was CD4+ T cells from peripheral blood mononuclear cells, obtained before pregnancy. The rearrangement uses TRBV19 and TRBJ2-3; 11 bases are a match to TRBD2. The TCR was taken from a female donor with multiple sclerosis, enrolled in a pregnancy study. The CDR3 sequence: CASSLLAGGLTDTQYF. CDR3 coding DNA: TGTGCCAGTAGTCTCTTAGCGGGAGGGTTAACAGATACGCAGTATTTT.